What follows describes a single T cell receptor (beta chain). These data originate in a study of T cells in localized non-small cell lung cancer. This CDR3 comprises 13 residues. Trimming left V 3 bases short and J 2 bases short, with 7 bases between. Germline V CDR1 and CDR2: LNHDA, SQIVND (reference sequence). Only in-frame clones appear in the TCRdb table, and some are missing; sequencing was by immunoSEQ multiplex PCR. The sample gives approximately 28,000 clones, 92% of which show up once; about 4% is in the top ten. Sequencing was performed on peripheral blood mononuclear cells, taken before any cancer treatment. This chain joins TRBV19 and TRBJ1-2; D uncertain. The clonotype originates from a woman aged 35 to 75 with stage III lung adenocarcinoma. CDR3 DNA sequence: TGTGCCAGTAGTATTAATCAGAACTATGGCTACACCTTC. Translating gives CASSINQNYGYTF.